These T cell receptor beta chains were read from a single sample in a study of Graves' ophthalmopathy and Graves' hyperthyroidism. Each CDR3 protein gets one entry after TCRdb re-called the multiplex PCR reads with MiXCR. The sample carries around 600,000 distinct CDR3 sequences, about two fifths recorded once. Sequencing was carried out using peripheral blood. The source is an adult man with Graves' ophthalmopathy. Each CDR3 is given with its conserved first and last residue. Fields, in order: D gene, clone size, J gene, V gene, CDR3 DNA, CDR3 protein. D genes are given only for firm matches. Clone size is given for some rows only: seen once, a few or many times, or a class if the clone is expanded.

D gene: -; clone size: few; J gene: TRBJ2-7; V gene: TRBV9; CDR3 DNA: TGTGCCAGCAGCCAGGTTTCTAACGAGCAGTACTTC; CDR3 protein: CASSQVSNEQYF
D gene: -; clone size: many; J gene: TRBJ1-6; V gene: TRBV19; CDR3 DNA: TGTGCCAGTAGGAACACTGACGGCGGTTCACCCCTCCACTTT; CDR3 protein: CASRNTDGGSPLHF
D gene: TRBD1; clone size: many; J gene: TRBJ2-6; V gene: TRBV7-2; CDR3 DNA: TGTGCCAGCAGTATACTACAGGGGCCTGGGGCCAACGTCCTGACTTTC; CDR3 protein: CASSILQGPGANVLTF
D gene: TRBD1; clone size: many; J gene: TRBJ1-2; V gene: TRBV9; CDR3 DNA: TGTGCCAGCAGCGATCAGACAGGGGAGGGTAACTATGGCTACACCTTC; CDR3 protein: CASSDQTGEGNYGYTF
D gene: -; clone size: -; J gene: TRBJ1-1; V gene: TRBV5-1; CDR3 DNA: TGTGCCAGCAGCCAAGTGGGTAGAGAAGCTTTCTTT; CDR3 protein: CASSQVGREAFF
D gene: -; clone size: many; J gene: TRBJ1-4; V gene: TRBV7-9; CDR3 DNA: TGTGCCAGCAGCTTAGAGGAGGAAAAACTGTTTTTT; CDR3 protein: CASSLEEEKLFF
D gene: -; clone size: many; J gene: TRBJ2-5; V gene: TRBV10-3; CDR3 DNA: TGTGCCATCAGTGAGTCTTCGGGGGATGAGACCCAGTACTTC; CDR3 protein: CAISESSGDETQYF
D gene: TRBD2; clone size: -; J gene: TRBJ2-1; V gene: TRBV2; CDR3 DNA: TGTGCCAGCAGTGAAGCAGGCGGGGGGGCCTACAATGAGCAGTTCTTC; CDR3 protein: CASSEAGGGAYNEQFF
D gene: TRBD1; clone size: -; J gene: TRBJ2-3; V gene: TRBV11-1; CDR3 DNA: TGTGCCAGCAGATTAGACAGGGGAACAGATACGCAGTATTTT; CDR3 protein: CASRLDRGTDTQYF
D gene: -; clone size: few; J gene: TRBJ1-2; V gene: TRBV5-1; CDR3 DNA: TGCGCCAGCAGCTTGGCCCCCTCCCGACGGGAGAATGGCTACACCTTC; CDR3 protein: CASSLAPSRRENGYTF
D gene: TRBD2; clone size: -; J gene: TRBJ2-3; V gene: TRBV25-1; CDR3 DNA: TGTGCCACCAGTGATTTGCCTAGCGGGAGCACAGATACGCAGTATTTT; CDR3 protein: CATSDLPSGSTDTQYF
D gene: -; clone size: -; J gene: TRBJ1-4; V gene: TRBV4-2; CDR3 DNA: TGTGCCAGCAGCCAAGATCAAACCGGCAATGAAAAACTGTTTTTT; CDR3 protein: CASSQDQTGNEKLFF
D gene: -; clone size: -; J gene: TRBJ1-2; V gene: TRBV7-9; CDR3 DNA: TGTGCCAGCAGCCAAGGAGGCGTTGGCTACACCTTC; CDR3 protein: CASSQGGVGYTF
D gene: -; clone size: -; J gene: TRBJ2-7; V gene: TRBV15; CDR3 DNA: TGTGCCCCGGGACTCTATAGCTCCTACGAGCAGTACTTC; CDR3 protein: CAPGLYSSYEQYF
D gene: -; clone size: few; J gene: TRBJ2-5; V gene: TRBV6-1; CDR3 DNA: TGTGCCAGCAGTAAATCTAGGAGGGCAGAGACCCAGTACTTC; CDR3 protein: CASSKSRRAETQYF
D gene: TRBD1; clone size: many; J gene: TRBJ2-7; V gene: TRBV12-3/TRBV12-4; CDR3 DNA: TGTGCCAGCAGTAGGGGACAGGGGTGGCACGAGCAGTACTTC; CDR3 protein: CASSRGQGWHEQYF